The 8 T cell receptor beta chains presented below share a single source sample, sequenced in a study of OX40 agonist ivuxolimab in advanced cancers. Repertoires were generated with immunoSEQ multiplex PCR, while TCRdb's copy carries only in-frame clones and drops some. The sample holds about 65,000 clones, around 90% seen once. The sample consisted of CD4+ or CD8+ T cells sorted from blood, taken in a trial of the OX40 agonist ivuxolimab. The source is an adult with an advanced solid tumor such as melanoma, head and neck, liver or kidney cancer.

The CDR3 DNA reads TGTGCCATCAGTGAGGGTTATCAAGAGACCCAGTACTTC. It encodes CAISEGYQETQYF. The chain joins TRBV10-3 to TRBJ2-5, with D unclear. This CDR3 has 13 residues. V was cut by 2 bases and J by 2 bases, with 6 bases left in between. CDR1 and CDR2 (germline): ENHRY, SYGVKD.

The genes are TRBV7-9 and TRBJ1-1; D perhaps matches TRBD1 (5 bases). Germline-derived CDR1 and CDR2 are SEHNR and FQNEAQ (reference sequence). With 5 bases removed from V and 5 bases from J, the gap between germline ends came to 18 bases. The CDR3 totals 15 residues. The CDR3 loop reads CASSRSGGRGTEAFF. Here the CDR3 DNA reads TGTGCCAGCAGCCGCTCGGGGGGGAGAGGGACTGAAGCTTTCTTT.

In this sample, this clone turned up once. The chain employs TRBV12-5 and TRBJ1-1, with D possibly being TRBD1 (6 bases). Between the trimmed V and J ends, which lost 3 bases and 0 bases, there was a span of 11 bases. The CDR3 is made up of 15 amino acids. The germline CDR1 and CDR2 sequences are LGHNT and FRNRAP. CDR3 sequence (DNA): TGTGCTAGTGGTTTAGGGGGTCCGGTGAACACTGAAGCTTTCTTT. This encodes CASGLGGPVNTEAFF. Supplemented by reference TRBV12-5 and TRBJ1-1, the full variable domain reads DARVTQTPRHKVTEMGQEVTMRCQPILGHNTVFWYRQTMMQGLELLAYFRNRAPLDDSGMPKDRFSAEMPDATLATLKIQPSEPRDSAVYFCASGLGGPVNTEAFFGQGTRLTVV.

This rearrangement joins TRBV19 to TRBJ2-4; D might be TRBD1 or TRBD2, each matching 5 bases. Trimming stripped 3 bases from V and 2 bases from J, with 5 bases between. There are 13 residues in the CDR3. CDR1 and CDR2 (germline): LNHDA, SQIVND (reference sequence). CDR3 DNA sequence: TGTGCCAGTAGTATGGGACCCAAAAACATTCAGTACTTC. This codes for CASSMGPKNIQYF.

This sequence joins TRBV20-1 and TRBJ2-1; D uncertain. V dropped 5 bases and J dropped 6 bases, with 8 bases sitting between them. This CDR3 has 11 amino acids. Germline V gene lookup returns CDR1 DFQATT and CDR2 SNEGSKA (reference sequence). The CDR3: CSAVLSNEQFF. The CDR3, as DNA: TGCAGTGCTGTTCTAAGCAATGAGCAGTTCTTC.

This clone was observed a single time. The rearrangement uses TRBV29-1 and TRBJ1-3; D is ambiguous. CDR3 size: 13 residues. The V end was cut by 7 bases, the J end by 8 bases, with 18 bases between. Germline values: CDR1 SQVTM, CDR2 ANQGSEA. CDR3 sequence reads: CSAGGGERDTIYF. CDR3 nucleotides: TGCAGCGCTGGAGGAGGTGAACGGGACACCATATATTTT.

The chain uses TRBV5-4 and TRBJ1-6, with unresolved D. CDR3 size: 15 residues. V shed 3 bases and J shed 5 bases, with 12 bases lying between them. Germline assignment: CDR1 SGHNT and CDR2 YYREEE (reference sequence). CDR3 bases: TGTGCCAGCAGCTCGCAATCACAGAATAATTCACCCCTCCACTTT. Translating gives CASSSQSQNNSPLHF.

This chain connects TRBV6-6 to TRBJ2-1, with D possibly matching TRBD1 (5 bases). The CDR3 covers 12 residues. Trimming removed 5 bases from V and 5 bases from J, with 7 bases in between. Germline CDR1 is MNHNY and CDR2 is SVGAGI (reference sequence). This CDR3 reads CASSRTNNEQFF. The CDR3, as DNA: TGTGCCAGCAGTCGGACAAACAATGAGCAGTTCTTC.